The 7 T cell receptor beta chains below come from one sample, sequenced in a study of T cell responses to AZD1222 COVID-19 vaccine. This table comes from immunoSEQ multiplex PCR, and its TCRdb copy is limited to in-frame clones, with some not included. Of 120,000 or so clones listed, 85% to 90% were seen once; the top ten hold around 10%. Sequences were derived from peripheral blood, sampled on day 0 of MenACWY control vaccination. These TCRs come from an adult in good health.

The gene calls are TRBV27 and TRBJ2-7; D is uncertain. Trimming stripped 3 bases from V and 6 bases from J, with 12 bases between. Germline loops: CDR1 MNHEY, CDR2 SMNVEV (reference sequence). The length of the CDR3 is 13 residues. The CDR3 loop reads CASSFEQGREQYF. Here the CDR3 DNA reads TGTGCCAGCAGTTTTGAGCAAGGGCGCGAGCAGTACTTC.

The chain has TRBV19 and TRBJ2-7; weak D call: TRBD2 (5 bases). V lost 6 bases and J lost 2, with 17 bases in between. Germline CDR1 LNHDA, CDR2 SQIVND (reference sequence). The CDR3 is made up of 15 amino acids. The CDR3: CASSERPLATYEQYF. DNA of the CDR3: TGTGCCAGTAGCGAACGCCCCCTAGCAACCTACGAGCAGTACTTC.

This sequence joins TRBV2 and TRBJ2-3, with a weak D call TRBD1 (6 bases). The CDR3 is 12 residues long. Germline V CDR1 and CDR2: SNHLY, FYNNEI. Trimming removed 5 bases at V and 10 bases at J, with 13 bases between. The CDR3 loop reads CASSIQGYAQYF. The CDR3 DNA reads TGTGCCAGCAGTATACAGGGCTACGCGCAGTATTTT. Complete variable domain (other parts from reference TRBV2 and TRBJ2-3): EPEVTQTPSHQVTQMGQEVILRCVPISNHLYFYWYRQILGQKVEFLVSFYNNEISEKSEIFDDQFSVERPDGSNFTLKIRSTKLEDSAMYFCASSIQGYAQYFGPGTRLTVL.

The V call is TRBV7-9, the J call TRBJ2-5; a weak D match, TRBD1 (5 bases). Germline CDR1 reads SEHNR; CDR2 reads FQNEAQ (reference sequence). The length of the CDR3 is 12 residues. The ends were cut back, 6 bases at V and 4 bases at J, with 9 bases in the middle. In DNA, the CDR3 is TGTGCCAGCAGAGGGGTTGGAGAGACCCAGTACTTC. As protein: CASRGVGETQYF.

The rearrangement links TRBV30 to TRBJ1-3, with no clear D. V was pared by 4 bases and J by 4 bases, with 11 bases between. Germline loops: CDR1 GTSNPN, CDR2 SVGIG (reference sequence). This CDR3 is built from 13 residues. CDR3 region: CAWKSPGGNTIYF. CDR3 bases: TGTGCCTGGAAAAGTCCCGGGGGAAACACCATATATTTT.

This chain joins TRBV6-4 and TRBJ2-1; the D gene is possibly TRBD1 (5 bases). The CDR3 runs 16 residues. Germline V gene lookup returns CDR1 MRHNA and CDR2 SNTAGT. Trimming took off 6 bases at V and 6 bases at J, with 21 bases between the two ends. Here the CDR3 DNA reads TGTGCCAGCAGCGCCGACCCCCTACTCAGGGTCAATGAGCAGTTCTTC. Amino acids: CASSADPLLRVNEQFF.

This chain links TRBV4-3 with TRBJ2-3, with 9 bases aligning to TRBD2. Germline V gene lookup returns CDR1 LGHNA and CDR2 YSLEER. Unmatched junction bases numbered 15, after V lost 0 bases and J lost 2 bases. The CDR3 is made up of 20 amino acids. The DNA of the CDR3 is TGCGCCAGCAGCCAAGATGGTCCTAGCGGGAAAATCGCTCACACAGATACGCAGTATTTT. It specifies CASSQDGPSGKIAHTDTQYF.